This T cell receptor beta chain was found in a study of T cell responses to AZD1222 COVID-19 vaccine. Study findings and constraints: At study baseline, merely six AZD1222 recipients were seropositive. A rise in Spike-specific TCR breadth and depth followed two AZD1222 doses. Regions 160-218 and 743-854 held dominance among vaccine-associated CD4 TCRs, which spanned spike. Sampling captured repertoires only after the peak T cell response.

Assay: immunoSEQ multiplex PCR; the TCRdb copy retains only in-frame clones and omits some. The sample shows about 130,000 clones, 70% to 90% of them seen only once. The CDR3 is 16 amino acids. Between the trimmed V and J ends, which lost 4 bases and 9 bases, there was a span of 23 bases. CDR1 and CDR2 (germline): SGHNT, YYREEE (reference sequence). This clone was detected only a few times. Antigen unknown. Sequencing was performed on peripheral blood, taken on day 0 of AZD1222 vaccination. This sequence originates from an adult in good health. The chain uses TRBV5-4 and TRBJ2-1; tentative D call: TRBD2 (6 bases). CDR3 region: CASSRGGVGPGIEQFF. CDR3 nucleotides: TGTGCCAGCAGCCGTGGAGGGGTCGGGCCTGGGATTGAGCAGTTCTTC.